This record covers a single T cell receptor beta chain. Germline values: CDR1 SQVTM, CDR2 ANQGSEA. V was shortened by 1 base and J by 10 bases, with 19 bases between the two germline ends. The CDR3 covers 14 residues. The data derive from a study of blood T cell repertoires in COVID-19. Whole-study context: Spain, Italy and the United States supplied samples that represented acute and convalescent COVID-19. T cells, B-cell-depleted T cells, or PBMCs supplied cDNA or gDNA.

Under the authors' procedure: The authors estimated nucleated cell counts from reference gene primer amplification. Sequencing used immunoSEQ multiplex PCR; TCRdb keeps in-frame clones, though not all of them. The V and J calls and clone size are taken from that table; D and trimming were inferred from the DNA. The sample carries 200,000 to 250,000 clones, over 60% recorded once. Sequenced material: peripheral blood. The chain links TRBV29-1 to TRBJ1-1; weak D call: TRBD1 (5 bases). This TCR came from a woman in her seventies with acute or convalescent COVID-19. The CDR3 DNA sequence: TGCAGCGTTGAAGGCCAATGGGGGGACCCGGGAGCTTTCTTT. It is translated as CSVEGQWGDPGAFF.